Below are 10 T cell receptor beta chains sequenced from a single sample in a study of regulatory T cells in long-lasting Graves disease. TCR beta libraries were built with iRepertoire HTBI primers and Arm-PCR of CDR3 regions. A single record per CDR3 protein comes from TCRdb applying MiXCR to the multiplex PCR reads. The table lists about 430,000 distinct CDR3 sequences, 15% of them singletons. Described time point: newly diagnosed GD, antithyroid drugs for less than 3 months. Construction of the TCR library relied on RNA isolated from PBMCs. The data also belong to a second study, concerning T cells in Graves' hyperthyroidism and ophthalmopathy.

The input for sequencing was peripheral blood mononuclear cells (PBMCs), taken at new diagnosis, from a patient treated with antithyroid drugs. Source of these receptors: a woman in her thirties or forties with Graves disease.

This clonotype was picked up many times. J is TRBJ1-2 and V is TRBV19, with 8 positions matching TRBD1. V lost 5 bases and J lost 4; bases outside the gene matches: 9. The CDR3 is 15 amino acids. In germline, CDR1 is LNHDA, CDR2 SQIVND (reference sequence). CDR3 sequence (DNA): TGTGCCAGTAGTTCCCGACAGGGGAGTACCTATGGCTACACCTTC. Its protein is CASSSRQGSTYGYTF.

With regard to this clonotype: A much larger clone is a single base away; this may be a read error. V gene TRBV28 combines with J gene TRBJ2-1; TRBD2 matches 7 bases. Looked up from germline, CDR1 is MDHEN and CDR2 is SYDVKM. The CDR3 contains 14 residues. Trimming removed 6 bases from V and 7 bases from J; junction bases left unmatched: 9. CDR3: CASSHGGGRNEQFF. CDR3 nucleotides: TGTGCCAGCAGCCATGGGGGGGGTAGGAATGAGCAGTTCTTC.

There are a few counts of this clonotype. This rearrangement joins TRBV7-2 to TRBJ2-7; D gene uncertain. This CDR3 has 13 amino acids. The ends were cut back, 0 bases at V and 6 bases at J, with 9 bases in the middle. Germline V gene lookup returns CDR1 SGHTA and CDR2 FQGNSA. The CDR3 nucleotides read TGTGCCAGCAGCTTAGCGAATTACGGCGAGCAGTACTTC. Translated, it gives CASSLANYGEQYF.

This chain connects TRBV9 to TRBJ2-7; 9 nucleotides align to TRBD2. Trimming at V came to 0 bases and at J to 6 bases, leaving 4 bases not matched to a gene. The CDR3 is 14 residues long. From germline, CDR1 is SGDLS and CDR2 YYNGEE. For the CDR3, the DNA is TGTGCCAGCAGCGTAGGCGGGAGGGCCTTCGAGCAGTACTTC. This codes for CASSVGGRAFEQYF.

This rearrangement joins TRBV7-2 to TRBJ1-3; no clear D gene. CDR3 size: 14 residues. From germline, CDR1 is SGHTA and CDR2 FQGNSA. The V and J ends lost 5 bases and 0 bases respectively, with 8 bases between them. The CDR3 coding sequence is TGTGCCAGCAGCGCTCGGAGCTCTGGAAACACCATATATTTT. It is translated as CASSARSSGNTIYF.

This clonotype was detected many times. The chain uses TRBV2 and TRBJ2-3, with D maybe TRBD2 (6 bases). Per germline, CDR1 SNHLY and CDR2 FYNNEI. The CDR3 totals 15 residues. The V end was cut by 3 bases, the J end by 0 bases, with 10 bases between. In DNA, the CDR3 is TGTGCCAGCAGTGATGAGGGGACTAGCACAGATACGCAGTATTTT. It translates to CASSDEGTSTDTQYF.

This clonotype was picked up a small number of times. The chain recombines TRBV5-4 with TRBJ2-1, with TRBD2 identical over 8 bases. CDR1 and CDR2 from the germline V gene are SGHNT and YYREEE (reference sequence). This CDR3 region has 15 residues. V lost 0 bases to trimming and J lost 9 bases; unmatched junction nucleotides: 8. CDR3 sequence: CASSLAGGPGGEQFF. CDR3 sequence (DNA): TGTGCCAGCAGCTTGGCGGGAGGGCCCGGTGGTGAGCAGTTCTTC.

CDR3 amino acids: CASSSGSGTSGKSSYNEQFF. CDR3 DNA: TGTGCCAGCTCATCAGGGAGCGGGACTAGCGGGAAGAGCTCCTACAATGAGCAGTTCTTC. The rearrangement links TRBV18 to TRBJ2-1, with TRBD2 matching over 13 bases. With 5 bases clipped from V and 0 bases from J, the junction kept 13 bases outside the gene matches. CDR1 is KGHSH and CDR2 is LQKENI in the germline V gene. CDR3 length equals 20 residues.

This clonotype was seen repeatedly, ten times or more. This rearrangement joins TRBV28 to TRBJ1-2; 9 bases line up with TRBD1. The CDR3 spans 13 residues. J lost 4 bases, V lost 4 bases, and 1 base had no gene match. Germline CDR1 MDHEN, CDR2 SYDVKM. The CDR3 DNA sequence: TGTGCCAGCAGTTACAGGGGGCTCTATGGCTACACCTTC. This encodes CASSYRGLYGYTF.

The chain combines TRBV6-5 with TRBJ2-1, with D tentatively TRBD1 or TRBD2 (5 bases each). V was shortened by 0 bases and J by 10 bases, with 13 bases between the two germline ends. CDR1 is MNHEY and CDR2 is SVGAGI in the germline V gene. The CDR3 consists of 14 residues. CDR3 amino acids: CASSYSNNRDEQFF. The DNA for the CDR3 is TGTGCCAGCAGTTACTCTAATAACCGGGACGAGCAGTTCTTC.